The sequence of this TCR beta chain was determined in a study of long-term antiretroviral therapy in people with HIV. Whole-study findings and limits: At every time point, clones expanded before ART dominated the repertoire. Spans of CDR3 length were tighter for HIV repertoires than for controls. Diversity went up after ART and still fell short of transplant donor controls.

Amounts of roughly 0.9-10 million cryopreserved PBMC were held in the samples before DNA extraction. Note on this clone: Its antigen is unidentified.

immunoSEQ v3.0 was run at survey level. Clones were sequenced by immunoSEQ multiplex PCR, and TCRdb holds only the in-frame ones, with some missing. This table has 15,000 to 20,000 clones, roughly 86% appearing once. Sequenced material: unsorted PBMCs, taken 2.1 years after starting antiretroviral therapy. The clonotype comes from a young man with HIV.

In DNA, the CDR3 is TGTGCCAGCAGTCTAGATCCGGGACAGGGAGAAGCTTTCTTT. Protein product: CASSLDPGQGEAFF. V and J are TRBV7-9 and TRBJ1-1, with 9 bases that match TRBD1. The germline V gene has CDR1 SEHNR and CDR2 FQNEAQ (reference sequence). After removal of 6 bases from V and 8 bases from J, the junction contained 10 bases not matched to a gene. The CDR3 covers 14 residues.